This T cell receptor beta chain was observed in a study of T cell clonotyping in hematopoietic cell transplantation (dated by TCRdb to the early 2020s). Turning to the overall study: Pretransplant recipient samples were obtained after cytoreduction. A total of under 150 blood samples were collected in the study from 30 to 45 consecutive transplant recipients and their related donors. Patients were recruited between September 2015 and 2017 and followed until September 2020 or death.

Summary of the overall study and its limitations: After transplant, TCR diversity in recipients dropped, and pathologically expanded clonotypes climbed progressively between day 30 and day 180. Recipient repertoires showed only a small fraction of overlap with donor repertoires, and over 95% appeared de novo at the given depth. The sample size was limited, and because cells were not sorted, the contributions of CD4 and CD8 repertoires could not be separated. Broader posttransplant TCR repertoire diversity was predicted by donor and pretransplant recipient Inverse Simpson Index values.

Taken with the paper, the label for time point translates to: recipient sample about 28 days before transplant, after cytoreduction. Blood from recipients was drawn about 28 days before transplant and again at days 30, 100 and 180 after transplant. Nuclei Lysis Solution was used to extract genomic DNA from fresh or cryopreserved unfractionated peripheral blood mononuclear cells. Points on this clone: No cognate antigen has been identified for it. Base qualities are not provided; no much larger clone lies one nucleotide away.

V is cut by 2 bases and J by 1 base, and the space between the germline ends is 9 bases. The germline V gene encodes CDR1 SGHRS and CDR2 YFSETQ. The CDR3 measures 14 amino acids from cysteine to phenylalanine. Only the CDR3 portion is preserved as DNA: 42 bases, with reading frame beginning at the first base. The immunoSEQ assay, a bias-controlled multiplex PCR with V- and J-specific primers, was used to amplify TCR beta CDR3 regions from genomic DNA. A proprietary barcode and Illumina adapter sequences were added to the CDR3 amplicons in a second PCR step. An Illumina MiSeq instrument was used for sequencing of the CDR3 libraries. The source study handled its data this way. immunoSEQ Analyzer 3.0 was used for export and quality control, with R Bioconductor and Immunarch used for downstream analyses. Only productive rearrangements in the normalized downsampled data set went into calculating the repertoire metrics. In the normalized cohort, clonotypes with more than 5 templates were defined as pathologically expanded. The Inverse Simpson Index was used to measure repertoire diversity. To capture all clonotypes, the CMV-specificity analyses were run on the non-normalized data set. Here the immuneACCESS table is served through TCRdb, limited to in-frame sequences with V and J called. Missing clones are a known gap in these copies; in checked studies unresolved V genes cover under half, and the rest lacks a known reason. V, J and clone size derive from that table, while D and trimming were established from the DNA sequence. The table for this sample lists some 76,000 clones; about 96% of them were counted only once. The top ten hold around 1.5% of the sample.

In this chain, TRBV5-1 is recombined with TRBJ1-2; perhaps TRBD1 is the D gene, with 5 bases matching. Sample: peripheral blood mononuclear cells, taken before stem cell transplant. This TCR was recovered from a woman in her fifties or sixties with acute myeloid leukemia. Some clones in this sample may be carry-over from other donors' samples. The nucleotides read TGCGCCAGCAGCTTCCGAGGGGATAACTATGGCTACACCTTC. Translated, this is CASSFRGDNYGYTF.